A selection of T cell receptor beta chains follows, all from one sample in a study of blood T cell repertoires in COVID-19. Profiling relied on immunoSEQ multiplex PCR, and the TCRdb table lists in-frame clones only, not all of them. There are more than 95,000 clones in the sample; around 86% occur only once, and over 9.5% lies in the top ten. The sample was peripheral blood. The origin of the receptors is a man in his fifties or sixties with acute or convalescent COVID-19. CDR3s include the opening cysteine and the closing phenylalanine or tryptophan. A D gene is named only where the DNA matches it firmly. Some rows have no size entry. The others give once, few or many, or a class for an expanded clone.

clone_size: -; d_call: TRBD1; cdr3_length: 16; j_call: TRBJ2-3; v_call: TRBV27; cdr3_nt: TGTGCCACCACTGCGCTTGGACGGACAGGGGCAGATACGCAGTATTTT; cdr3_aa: CATTALGRTGADTQYF
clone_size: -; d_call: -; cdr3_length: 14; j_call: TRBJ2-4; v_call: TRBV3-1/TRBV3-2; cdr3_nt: TGTGCCAGCAGCCCCCCGAACAGGGTCGACATTCAGTACTTC; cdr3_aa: CASSPPNRVDIQYF
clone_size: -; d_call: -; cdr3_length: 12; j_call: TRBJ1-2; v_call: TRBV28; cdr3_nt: TGTGCCAGCAGGCCCGGGTACTATGGCTACACCTTC; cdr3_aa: CASRPGYYGYTF
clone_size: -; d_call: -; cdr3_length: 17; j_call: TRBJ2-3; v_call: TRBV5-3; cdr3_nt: TGTGCCAGAAGCCAAAAAAGTAGCCCACCGAGTCCAGATACGCAGTATTTT; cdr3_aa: CARSQKSSPPSPDTQYF
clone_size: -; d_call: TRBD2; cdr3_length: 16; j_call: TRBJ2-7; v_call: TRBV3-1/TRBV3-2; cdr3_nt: TGTGCCAGCAGCCAGGCGCGTAGCGGGAGCTCCTACGAGCAGTACTTC; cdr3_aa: CASSQARSGSSYEQYF
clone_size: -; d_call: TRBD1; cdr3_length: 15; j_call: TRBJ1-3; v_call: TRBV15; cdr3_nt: TGTGCCACCAGACGCACAGGGGGATCTGGAAACACCATATATTTT; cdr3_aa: CATRRTGGSGNTIYF
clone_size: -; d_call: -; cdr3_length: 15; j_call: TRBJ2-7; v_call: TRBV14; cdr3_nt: TGTGCCAGCAGCCAAGGGCCAGGGATGACCTACGAGCAGTACTTC; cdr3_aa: CASSQGPGMTYEQYF
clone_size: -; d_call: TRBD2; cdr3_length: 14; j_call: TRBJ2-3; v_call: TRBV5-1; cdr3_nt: TGCGCCAGCAGCACTAGCGGGAGGGCAGATACGCAGTATTTT; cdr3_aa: CASSTSGRADTQYF
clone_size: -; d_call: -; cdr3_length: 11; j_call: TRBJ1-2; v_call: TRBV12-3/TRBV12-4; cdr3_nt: TGTGCCAGCAGGCGCAAGGGGGGCTACACCTTC; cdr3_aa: CASRRKGGYTF
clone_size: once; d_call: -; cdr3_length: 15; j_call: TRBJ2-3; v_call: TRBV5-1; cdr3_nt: TGCGCCAGCAGTTACGGGTCACCTAGCACAGATACGCAGTATTTT; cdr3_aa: CASSYGSPSTDTQYF
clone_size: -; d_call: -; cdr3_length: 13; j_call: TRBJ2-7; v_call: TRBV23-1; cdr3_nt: TGCGCCAGCAGTCAGTCGGGGTCGTACGAGCAGTACTTC; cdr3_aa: CASSQSGSYEQYF
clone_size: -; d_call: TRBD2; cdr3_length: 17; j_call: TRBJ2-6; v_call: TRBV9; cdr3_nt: TGTGCCAGCAGCGCGCCCGGGGGGAATTCTGGGGCCAACGTCCTGACTTTC; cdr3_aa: CASSAPGGNSGANVLTF
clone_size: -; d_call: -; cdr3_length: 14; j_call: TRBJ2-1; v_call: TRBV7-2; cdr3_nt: TGTGCCAGCAGCTTTAGGGGGGGGCAGGGCGAGCAGTTCTTC; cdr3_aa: CASSFRGGQGEQFF
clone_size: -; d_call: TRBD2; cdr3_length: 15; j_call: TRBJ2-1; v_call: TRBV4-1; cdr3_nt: TGCGCCAGCAGCCTAATGGGACTAGCGCACAATGAGCAGTTCTTC; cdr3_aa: CASSLMGLAHNEQFF
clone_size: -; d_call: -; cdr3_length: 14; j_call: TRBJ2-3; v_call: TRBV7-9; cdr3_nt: TGTGCCAGCAGCTCATCTGACGGACAGCCTACGCAGTATTTT; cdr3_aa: CASSSSDGQPTQYF
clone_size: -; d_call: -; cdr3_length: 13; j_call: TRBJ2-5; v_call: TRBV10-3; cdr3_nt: TGTGCCATCACAAGAGAGATTCAAGAGACCCAGTACTTC; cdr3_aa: CAITREIQETQYF
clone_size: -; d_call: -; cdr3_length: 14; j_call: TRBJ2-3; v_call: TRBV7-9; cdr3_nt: TGTGCCAGCCACCTTCTAGCGATCACAGATACGCAGTATTTT; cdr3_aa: CASHLLAITDTQYF
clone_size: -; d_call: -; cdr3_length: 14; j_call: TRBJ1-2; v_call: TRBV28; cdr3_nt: TGTGCCAGCAGTTCCCCGGACAGTCACTATGGCTACACCTTC; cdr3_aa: CASSSPDSHYGYTF
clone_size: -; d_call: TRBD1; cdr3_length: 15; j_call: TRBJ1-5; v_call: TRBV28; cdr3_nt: TGTGCCAGCAGTCCCGGGACAGGGTTCAATCAGCCCCAGCATTTT; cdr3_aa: CASSPGTGFNQPQHF
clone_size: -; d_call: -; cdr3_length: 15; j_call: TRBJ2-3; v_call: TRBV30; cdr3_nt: TGTGCCTGGAGTGTACCAGTCAAGGAGAGCGGTACGCAGTATTTT; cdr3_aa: CAWSVPVKESGTQYF
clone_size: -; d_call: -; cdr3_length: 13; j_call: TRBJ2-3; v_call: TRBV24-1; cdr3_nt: TGTGCCACCAGTGTAGGGGGCACAGATACGCAGTATTTT; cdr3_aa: CATSVGGTDTQYF
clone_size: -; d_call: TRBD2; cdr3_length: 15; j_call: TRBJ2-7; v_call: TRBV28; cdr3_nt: TGTGCCAGCAGTTTATGGGCGGGAGGCATCTACGAGCAGTACTTC; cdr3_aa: CASSLWAGGIYEQYF
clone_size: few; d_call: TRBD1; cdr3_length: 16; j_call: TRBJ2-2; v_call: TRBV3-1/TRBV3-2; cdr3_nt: TGTGCCAGCAGCCGGACAGGGGCCCTGAACACCGGGGAGCTGTTTTTT; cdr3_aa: CASSRTGALNTGELFF
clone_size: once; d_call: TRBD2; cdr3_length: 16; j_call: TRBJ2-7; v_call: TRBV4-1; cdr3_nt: TGCGCCAGCAGCCAAGATTCTAGCGGGTTTTCCTACGAGCAGTACTTC; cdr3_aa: CASSQDSSGFSYEQYF
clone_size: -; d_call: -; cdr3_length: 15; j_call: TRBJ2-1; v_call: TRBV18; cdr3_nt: TGTGCCAGCTCACCACAGGGAGTAACCTACAATGAGCAGTTCTTC; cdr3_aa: CASSPQGVTYNEQFF
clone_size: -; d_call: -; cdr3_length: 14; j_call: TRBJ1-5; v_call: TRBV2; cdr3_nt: TGTGCCAGCACTGGGGGGGGAAGCAATCAGCCCCAGCATTTT; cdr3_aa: CASTGGGSNQPQHF
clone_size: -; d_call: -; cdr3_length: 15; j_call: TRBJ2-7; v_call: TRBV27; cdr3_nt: TGTGCCAGCAGTTTGCGGCCAGAGAGCTCCTACGAGCAGTACTTC; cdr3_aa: CASSLRPESSYEQYF